Below are 32 T cell receptor beta chains sequenced from a single sample in a study of blood T cell repertoires in COVID-19. Method: immunoSEQ multiplex PCR; TCRdb's copy keeps in-frame clones and lacks some. The sample has around 25,000 clones, 90% seen once. Specimen: peripheral blood. The source is a woman aged 55 to 70 with active COVID-19.

This chain links TRBV28 with TRBJ2-1, with D maybe TRBD2 (5 bases). CDR1 and CDR2 (germline): MDHEN, SYDVKM. This CDR3 comprises 15 residues. Trimming pared 6 bases from V and 2 bases from J, leaving 14 bases between. The CDR3 sequence is CASSLLGGAYNEQFF. CDR3 in DNA: TGTGCCAGCAGCCTACTAGGTGGGGCCTACAATGAGCAGTTCTTC.

V is TRBV27 and J is TRBJ2-1; tentative D call: TRBD2 (5 bases). Germline V CDR1 and CDR2: MNHEY, SMNVEV (reference sequence). Trimming pared 4 bases from V and 2 bases from J, leaving 12 bases between. CDR3 length: 15 residues. DNA of the CDR3: TGTGCCAGCAGTTGGGGTTCCGGGACCTACAATGAGCAGTTCTTC. Its translation: CASSWGSGTYNEQFF.

This rearrangement joins TRBV25-1 to TRBJ2-3; possible D gene TRBD1, 5 bases. The V gene's germline CDR1 is MGHDK and CDR2 SYGVNS. This CDR3 is built from 17 residues. V lost 3 bases and J 0 bases, leaving 16 bases between the germline ends. The CDR3 sequence is CASSEYTGTTSTDTQYF. CDR3 in DNA: TGTGCCAGCAGTGAGTATACAGGAACTACTAGCACAGATACGCAGTATTTT.

J is TRBJ1-1 and V is TRBV5-6, with 9 bases identical to TRBD1. The CDR3 consists of 18 residues. V lost 0 bases, J lost 1 base, and 10 bases stayed unmatched. The V gene's germline CDR1 is SGHDT and CDR2 YYEEEE. This CDR3 is CASSLGLGQGPRNTEAFF. Written as DNA, the CDR3 is TGTGCCAGCAGCTTGGGGTTGGGACAGGGCCCACGGAACACTGAAGCTTTCTTT.

The chain employs TRBV2 and TRBJ1-2, with 9 bases that match TRBD1. Germline trimming cut 6 bases from V and 3 bases from J; bases unmatched to any gene: 8. CDR1 is SNHLY, CDR2 FYNNEI, per germline. The CDR3 extends over 15 amino acids. CDR3 amino acids: CASSRDREPHYGYTF. The CDR3 nucleotides are TGTGCCAGCAGCCGGGACAGGGAACCCCACTATGGCTACACCTTC.

J is TRBJ1-3 and V is TRBV24-1; 10 positions match TRBD1. This CDR3 is built from 15 residues. V shed 4 bases and J 3 bases; nucleotides not matched to a gene: 2. Germline V gives CDR1 KGHDR, CDR2 SFDVKD. The CDR3 loop reads CATSEGTGVGNTIYF. The CDR3 DNA reads TGTGCCACCAGTGAAGGGACAGGGGTTGGAAACACCATATATTTT.

The chain carries TRBV19 and TRBJ2-7; 8 positions match TRBD1. Germline CDR1 is LNHDA and CDR2 is SQIVND (reference sequence). The J segment lost 4 bases and the V segment lost 6 bases, leaving 5 bases of the junction unmatched. This CDR3 contains 13 residues. CDR3 protein: CASRNQGAYEQYF. The CDR3 bases are TGTGCCAGTAGAAATCAGGGGGCATACGAGCAGTACTTC.

J is TRBJ2-7 and V is TRBV24-1; tentatively, D is TRBD1 (5 bases). Trimming cost V 2 bases and J 2 bases, with 12 bases left between them. The germline V gene encodes CDR1 KGHDR and CDR2 SFDVKD. The CDR3 consists of 15 residues. The CDR3 coding sequence is TGTGCCACCAGTGATTCCAGGGTTTCCCCCTACGAGCAGTACTTC. This codes for CATSDSRVSPYEQYF.

This chain links TRBV19 with TRBJ1-4; 7 bases fit TRBD1. This CDR3 region has 13 residues. The V and J ends lost 10 bases and 3 bases, in that order; junction bases with no gene match: 5. CDR1 and CDR2 (germline): LNHDA, SQIVND (reference sequence). CDR3 nucleotide sequence: TGTGCCACCAGGGACAGACCTAATGAAAAACTGTTTTTT. Translation gives CATRDRPNEKLFF.

This chain links TRBV5-1 with TRBJ2-7, with 9 bases lining up with TRBD1. CDR3 length: 13 residues. J gave up 3 bases and V 7 bases, and 5 bases lay outside the gene matches. Germline assignment: CDR1 SGHRS and CDR2 YFSETQ. The CDR3 bases are TGCGCCAGCCGCCAGACAGGGGGCTACGAGCAGTACTTC. It translates to CASRQTGGYEQYF.

CDR3 sequence: CASSLAKNIQYF. The CDR3, as DNA: TGTGCCAGCAGCCTAGCCAAAAACATTCAGTACTTC. The V and J genes are TRBV2 and TRBJ2-4; D uncertain. Germline loops: CDR1 SNHLY, CDR2 FYNNEI. The CDR3 is 12 residues long. V was cut by 6 bases and J by 0 bases, with 3 bases left in between. The full variable domain, its missing parts supplied by reference TRBV2 and TRBJ2-4, is EPEVTQTPSHQVTQMGQEVILRCVPISNHLYFYWYRQILGQKVEFLVSFYNNEISEKSEIFDDQFSVERPDGSNFTLKIRSTKLEDSAMYFCASSLAKNIQYFGAGTRLSVL.

In this sample, this clone is medium-sized. At the DNA level, this CDR3 is encoded by other sequences in the same sample as well. The chain recombines TRBV11-2 with TRBJ1-2; D gene uncertain. The length of the CDR3 is 15 residues. V gave up 2 bases and J gave up 4 bases, with 14 bases separating them. CDR1 and CDR2 from the germline V gene are SGHAT and FQNNGV. DNA for the CDR3: TGTGCCAGCAGCTTACTCCCCGACCCAGGCTATGGCTACACCTTC. It codes for CASSLLPDPGYGYTF.

V and J are TRBV6-5 and TRBJ2-7, with D tentatively TRBD1 (6 bases). The CDR3 length is 15 residues. CDR1 and CDR2 from the germline V gene are MNHEY and SVGAGI. V shed 7 bases and J shed 2 bases, with 18 bases lying between them. CDR3 residues: CASNDWTVNAYEQYF. The CDR3 DNA is TGTGCCAGCAACGACTGGACAGTTAACGCCTACGAGCAGTACTTC.

A note on this clone: Distinct nucleotide sequences in the sample also encode this CDR3. The gene calls are TRBV6-1 and TRBJ2-1; TRBD2 agrees at 7 bases. The germline gives CDR1 MNHNS, CDR2 SASEGT. The CDR3 is 15 residues long. Germline trimming cut 0 bases from V and 7 bases from J; bases unmatched to any gene: 6. Here the CDR3 reads CASSEAHGGVNEQFF. The CDR3 region has the DNA TGTGCCAGCAGTGAAGCGCATGGGGGGGTGAATGAGCAGTTCTTC.

In this sample, this clone turned up a few times. The DNA for the CDR3 is TGTGCCAGCAGTTTAAGGGACAGAATCTATAATTCACCCCTCCACTTT. It codes for CASSLRDRIYNSPLHF. The chain links TRBV27 to TRBJ1-6; 7 bases align to TRBD1. Per the germline V gene, CDR1 is MNHEY and CDR2 is SMNVEV (reference sequence). The CDR3 spans 16 residues. Losses at the gene ends were 2 bases for V and 3 bases for J; bases not matched to a gene: 4.

As regards this clone: This same CDR3 is encoded by further DNA sequences in the sample. The V gene is TRBV28, the J gene TRBJ2-1; D call uncertain. CDR1 is MDHEN and CDR2 is SYDVKM in the germline V gene. The CDR3 totals 12 residues. Trimming left V 6 bases short and J 4 bases short, with 7 bases between. DNA for the CDR3: TGTGCCAGCAGCTTACTTTACAATGAGCAGTTCTTC. Translated: CASSLLYNEQFF.

Here the CDR3 DNA reads TGTGCCAGCAGACGGGAGAACACCGGGGAGCTGTTTTTT. Translating gives CASRRENTGELFF. The rearrangement joins TRBV6-5 to TRBJ2-2; a weak D match, TRBD2 (5 bases). The CDR3 contains 13 residues. Germline V gives CDR1 MNHEY, CDR2 SVGAGI. The V and J ends lost 6 bases and 1 base respectively, with 6 bases between them.

CDR3 DNA: TGTGCCAGCAGTTCAACCGGGACAGGGGGCGCTTGGTCCCCCGGGGAGCTGTTTTTT. Amino acid sequence: CASSSTGTGGAWSPGELFF. The V and J genes are TRBV27 and TRBJ2-2; 12 bases align to TRBD1. The ends lost 4 bases at V and 6 bases at J; junction bases unmatched: 15. Germline loops: CDR1 MNHEY, CDR2 SMNVEV (reference sequence). CDR3 length: 19 amino acids.

This sequence joins TRBV25-1 and TRBJ1-2; D may be TRBD1 (6 bases). The CDR3 contains 18 residues. The germline V gene encodes CDR1 MGHDK and CDR2 SYGVNS. V dropped 3 bases and J dropped 4 bases, with 24 bases sitting between them. The CDR3 DNA sequence: TGTGCCAGCAGTGACGGGGGGGCTCTCTCCTCCTTTATCTATGGCTACACCTTC. Translating gives CASSDGGALSSFIYGYTF.

This chain uses TRBV10-3 with TRBJ1-1; 7 bases match TRBD1. The CDR3 loop spans 13 amino acids. The V segment lost 3 bases and the J segment 6 bases; nucleotides outside the gene matches: 4. The V gene's germline CDR1 is ENHRY and CDR2 SYGVKD. The CDR3 protein is CAISDSTGSEAFF. CDR3 nucleotide sequence: TGTGCCATCAGTGACTCGACAGGGTCTGAAGCTTTCTTT.

This chain connects TRBV3-1 (or the pseudogene TRBV3-2) to TRBJ2-3, with 8 bases identical to TRBD2. V trimming: 4 bases; J trimming: 0 bases; junction bases outside the gene matches: 6. This CDR3 comprises 16 residues. In germline, CDR1 is LGHDT, CDR2 YNNKEL (reference sequence). The CDR3 spells CASSRPGLVSTDTQYF. As DNA, the CDR3 is TGTGCCAGCAGCCGGCCGGGACTAGTCAGCACAGATACGCAGTATTTT.

The sample holds one count of this clone. CDR3 loop: CASSPRVSRTPKTEAFF. CDR3 coding DNA: TGTGCCAGCTCACCACGGGTTAGTCGGACACCTAAGACTGAAGCTTTCTTT. J is TRBJ1-1 and V is TRBV18, with D perhaps TRBD1 (5 bases). Germline V gives CDR1 KGHSH, CDR2 LQKENI. The CDR3 sequence is 17 residues long. V lost 1 base, J lost 5 bases, and 20 bases lay in between.

The genes are TRBV2 and TRBJ2-7; 11 bases fit TRBD1. CDR3 size: 16 residues. The junction had 9 bases not matched to a gene; V was cut back by 3 bases and J by 5 bases. Germline values: CDR1 SNHLY, CDR2 FYNNEI. CDR3 DNA sequence: TGTGCCAGCAGTGAGGACCGGGACAGGGGGTCCCACGAGCAGTACTTC. Its protein product is CASSEDRDRGSHEQYF.

This chain connects TRBV9 to TRBJ2-7; 8 positions agree with TRBD2. This CDR3 region has 15 residues. Trimming cost V 6 bases and J 2 bases; bases outside gene matches: 10. Germline-derived CDR1 and CDR2 are SGDLS and YYNGEE. DNA of the CDR3: TGTGCCAGCATGGGGCTAGCGGGTGCCGCCTACGAGCAGTACTTC. Its protein is CASMGLAGAAYEQYF.

The chain employs TRBV25-1 and TRBJ2-5; 7 bases map to TRBD1. This CDR3 region has 14 residues. Trimming took 3 bases from V and 5 from J; bases not matched to a gene: 6. The germline CDR1 and CDR2 sequences are MGHDK and SYGVNS. CDR3 coding DNA: TGTGCCAGCAGTGAGGGTCGACAGGGCGAGACCCAGTACTTC. It specifies CASSEGRQGETQYF.

CDR3 nucleotide sequence: TGCGCCAGCAGCCAGCGACAGACACGGAACACTGAAGCTTTCTTT. Translated, it gives CASSQRQTRNTEAFF. This chain joins TRBV4-1 and TRBJ1-1, with D maybe TRBD1 (5 bases). The length of the CDR3 is 15 residues. Germline CDR1 and CDR2: MGHRA and YSYEKL. The ends were cut back, 3 bases at V and 1 base at J, with 12 bases in the middle.

This clone occurred a few times. The chain has TRBV4-2 and TRBJ2-7, with D uncertain. CDR1 LGHNA and CDR2 YNFKEQ come from the germline V gene. There are 15 residues in the CDR3. The ends were cut back, 0 bases at V and 6 bases at J, with 15 bases in the middle. The CDR3: CASSQEKSGVGEQYF. The CDR3, as DNA: TGTGCCAGCAGCCAAGAGAAATCTGGAGTCGGCGAGCAGTACTTC.

V gene TRBV24-1 combines with J gene TRBJ2-1, with D possibly TRBD1 on 6 matching bases. CDR1 and CDR2 (germline): KGHDR, SFDVKD. The CDR3 consists of 16 residues. V lost 6 bases, J lost 0 bases, and 14 bases lay in between. The CDR3 protein is CATSRQGQSSYNEQFF. The CDR3 nucleotides read TGTGCCACCAGTCGCCAGGGACAAAGCTCCTACAATGAGCAGTTCTTC.

The gene calls are TRBV7-2 and TRBJ1-1, with D unclear. V was shortened by 5 bases and J by 5 bases, with 6 bases between the two germline ends. This CDR3 has 11 amino acids. Germline CDR1 SGHTA, CDR2 FQGNSA. CDR3 sequence (DNA): TGTGCCAGCAGCCAGGATACTGAAGCTTTCTTT. This codes for CASSQDTEAFF.

V is TRBV9 and J is TRBJ2-2; 14 nucleotides line up with TRBD2. V was pared by 4 bases and J by 5 bases, with 13 bases of the junction left unmatched. CDR3 size: 19 residues. Per the germline V gene, CDR1 is SGDLS and CDR2 is YYNGEE. In nucleotides, the CDR3 is TGTGCCAGCAGCACCCCCGCCCTGGGACTAGCGGGAGTTACCGGGGAGCTGTTTTTT. As protein: CASSTPALGLAGVTGELFF.

The genes are TRBV4-1 and TRBJ2-7; TRBD2 matches 8 bases. The CDR3 is 15 residues long. With 6 bases clipped from V and 7 bases from J, the junction kept 14 bases outside the gene matches. Germline assignment: CDR1 MGHRA and CDR2 YSYEKL. DNA of the CDR3: TGCGCCAGCAGTCTGGCGGGACTAGGATGGGCGGAGCAGTACTTC. This codes for CASSLAGLGWAEQYF.

V gene TRBV5-4 combines with J gene TRBJ2-2; 10 bases agree with TRBD1. The CDR3 runs to 17 residues. From germline, CDR1 is SGHNT and CDR2 YYREEE (reference sequence). V trimming: 3 bases; J trimming: 4 bases; junction bases outside the gene matches: 9. The CDR3, as DNA: TGTGCCAGCAGCTCCCGGTTGGGGACAGGGGCCACCGGGGAGCTGTTTTTT. Amino acid sequence: CASSSRLGTGATGELFF.